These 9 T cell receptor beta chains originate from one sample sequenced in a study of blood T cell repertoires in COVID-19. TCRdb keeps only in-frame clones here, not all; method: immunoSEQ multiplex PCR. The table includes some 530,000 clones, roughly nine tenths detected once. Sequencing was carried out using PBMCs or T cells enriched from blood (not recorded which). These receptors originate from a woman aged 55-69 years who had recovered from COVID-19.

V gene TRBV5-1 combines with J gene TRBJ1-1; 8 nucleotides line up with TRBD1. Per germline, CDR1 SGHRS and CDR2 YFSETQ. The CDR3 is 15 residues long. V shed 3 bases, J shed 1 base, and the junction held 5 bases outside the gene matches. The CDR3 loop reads CASSYQTGENTEAFF. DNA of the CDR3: TGCGCCAGCAGCTACCAGACAGGGGAGAACACTGAAGCTTTCTTT.

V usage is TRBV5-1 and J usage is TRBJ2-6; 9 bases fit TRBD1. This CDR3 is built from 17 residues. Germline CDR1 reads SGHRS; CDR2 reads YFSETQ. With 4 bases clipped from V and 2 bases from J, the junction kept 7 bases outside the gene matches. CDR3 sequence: CASSPGQGSTGANVLTF. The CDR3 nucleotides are TGCGCCAGCAGCCCGGGACAGGGTAGCACTGGGGCCAACGTCCTGACTTTC. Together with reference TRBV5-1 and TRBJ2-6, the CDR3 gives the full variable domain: KAGVTQTPRYLIKTRGQQVTLSCSPISGHRSVSWYQQTPGQGLQFLFEYFSETQRNKGNFPGRFSGRQFSNSRSEMNVSTLELGDSALYLCASSPGQGSTGANVLTFGAGSRLTVL.

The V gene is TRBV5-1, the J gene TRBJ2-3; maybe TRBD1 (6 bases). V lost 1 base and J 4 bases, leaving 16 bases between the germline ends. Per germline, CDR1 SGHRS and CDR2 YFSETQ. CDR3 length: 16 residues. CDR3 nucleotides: TGCGCCAGCAGCTTGCAACTGGGTAAGGGGGCAGATACGCAGTATTTT. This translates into CASSLQLGKGADTQYF.

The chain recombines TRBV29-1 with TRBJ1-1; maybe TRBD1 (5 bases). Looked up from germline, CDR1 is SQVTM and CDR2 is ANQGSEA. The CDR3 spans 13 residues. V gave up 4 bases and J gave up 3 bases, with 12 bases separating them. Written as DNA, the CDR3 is TGCAGCGTTGCAACCGGCAGGGACACTGAAGCTTTCTTT. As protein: CSVATGRDTEAFF.

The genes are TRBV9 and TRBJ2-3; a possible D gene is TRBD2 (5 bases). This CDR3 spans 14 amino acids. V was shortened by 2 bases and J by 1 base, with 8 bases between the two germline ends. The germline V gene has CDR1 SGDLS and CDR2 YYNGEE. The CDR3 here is CASSVFGGTDTQYF. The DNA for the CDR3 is TGTGCCAGCAGCGTTTTCGGGGGCACAGATACGCAGTATTTT.

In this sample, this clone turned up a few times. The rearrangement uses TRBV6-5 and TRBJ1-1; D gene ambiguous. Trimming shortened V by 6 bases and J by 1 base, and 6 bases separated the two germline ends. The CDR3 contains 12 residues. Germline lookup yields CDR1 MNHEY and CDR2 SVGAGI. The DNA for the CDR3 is TGTGCCAGCAGCGCCAGGAACACTGAAGCTTTCTTT. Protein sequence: CASSARNTEAFF.

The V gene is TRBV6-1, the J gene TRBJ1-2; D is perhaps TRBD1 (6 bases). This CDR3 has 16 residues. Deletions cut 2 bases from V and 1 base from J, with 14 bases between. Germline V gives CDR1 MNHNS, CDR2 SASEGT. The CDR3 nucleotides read TGTGCCAGCAGTGAATGGTCCGGACAGCTTAACTATGGCTACACCTTC. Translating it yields CASSEWSGQLNYGYTF.

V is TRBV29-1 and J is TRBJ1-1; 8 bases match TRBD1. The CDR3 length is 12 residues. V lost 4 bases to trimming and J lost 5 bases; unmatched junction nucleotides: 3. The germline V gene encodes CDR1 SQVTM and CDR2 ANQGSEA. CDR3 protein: CSVGRGLTEAFF. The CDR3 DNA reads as TGCAGCGTTGGCAGGGGGCTGACTGAAGCTTTCTTT.

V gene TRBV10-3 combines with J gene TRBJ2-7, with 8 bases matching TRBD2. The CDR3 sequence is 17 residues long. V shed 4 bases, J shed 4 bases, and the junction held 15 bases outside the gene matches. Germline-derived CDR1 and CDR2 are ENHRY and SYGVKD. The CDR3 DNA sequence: TGTGCCATCAGTGTCTCCACGACCGGGACTAGAGTATACGAGCAGTACTTC. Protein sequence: CAISVSTTGTRVYEQYF.